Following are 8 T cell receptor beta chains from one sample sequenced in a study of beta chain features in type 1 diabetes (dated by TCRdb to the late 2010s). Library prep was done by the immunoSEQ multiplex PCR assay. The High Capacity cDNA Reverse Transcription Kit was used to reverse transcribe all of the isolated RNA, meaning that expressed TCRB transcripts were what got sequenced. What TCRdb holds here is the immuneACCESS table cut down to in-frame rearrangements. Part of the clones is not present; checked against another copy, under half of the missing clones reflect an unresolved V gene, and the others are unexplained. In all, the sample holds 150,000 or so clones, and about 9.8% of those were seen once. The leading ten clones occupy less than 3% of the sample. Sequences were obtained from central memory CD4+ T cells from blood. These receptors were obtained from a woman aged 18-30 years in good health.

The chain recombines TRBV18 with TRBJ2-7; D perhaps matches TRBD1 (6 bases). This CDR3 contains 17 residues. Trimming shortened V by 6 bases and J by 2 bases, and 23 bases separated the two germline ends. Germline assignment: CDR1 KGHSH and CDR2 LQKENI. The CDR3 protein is CASSQTSTGRGPYEQYF. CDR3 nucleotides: TGTGCCAGCTCGCAGACCTCGACAGGTCGAGGGCCCTACGAGCAGTACTTC. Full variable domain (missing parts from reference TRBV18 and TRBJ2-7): NAGVMQNPRHLVRRRGQEARLRCSPMKGHSHVYWYRQLPEEGLKFMVYLQKENIIDESGMPKERFSAEFPKEGPSILRIQQVVRGDSAAYFCASSQTSTGRGPYEQYFGPGTRLTVT.

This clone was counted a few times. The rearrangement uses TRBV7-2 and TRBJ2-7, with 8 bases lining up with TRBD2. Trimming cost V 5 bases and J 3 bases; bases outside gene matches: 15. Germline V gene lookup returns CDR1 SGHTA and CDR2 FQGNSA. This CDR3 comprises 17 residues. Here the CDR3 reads CASSAPGTRRIFYEQYF. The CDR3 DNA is TGTGCCAGCAGCGCACCCGGGACTAGAAGAATCTTCTACGAGCAGTACTTC.

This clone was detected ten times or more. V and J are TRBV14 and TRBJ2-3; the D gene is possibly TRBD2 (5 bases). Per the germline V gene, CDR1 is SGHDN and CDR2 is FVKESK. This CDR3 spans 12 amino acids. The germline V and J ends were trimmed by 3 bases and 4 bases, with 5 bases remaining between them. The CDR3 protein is CASSHGADTQYF. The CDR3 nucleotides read TGTGCCAGCAGCCACGGGGCAGATACGCAGTATTTT.

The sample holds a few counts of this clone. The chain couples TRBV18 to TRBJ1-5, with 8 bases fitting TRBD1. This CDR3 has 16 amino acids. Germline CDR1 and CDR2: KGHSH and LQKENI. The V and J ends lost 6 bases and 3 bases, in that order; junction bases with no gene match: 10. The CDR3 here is CASSPQPDRANQPQHF. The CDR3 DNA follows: TGTGCCAGCTCTCCGCAGCCGGACAGGGCCAATCAGCCCCAGCATTTT.

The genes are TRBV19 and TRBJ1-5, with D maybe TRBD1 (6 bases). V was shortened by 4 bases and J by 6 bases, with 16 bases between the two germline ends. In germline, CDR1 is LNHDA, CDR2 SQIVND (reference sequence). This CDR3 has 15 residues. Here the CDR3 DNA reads TGTGCCAGTAGTAGGACGCGGGGGGCGGGTCAGCCCCAGCATTTT. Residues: CASSRTRGAGQPQHF.

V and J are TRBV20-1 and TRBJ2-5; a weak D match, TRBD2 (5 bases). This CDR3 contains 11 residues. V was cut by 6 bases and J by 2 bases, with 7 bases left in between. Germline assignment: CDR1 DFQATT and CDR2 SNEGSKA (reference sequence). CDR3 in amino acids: CSAERQETQYF. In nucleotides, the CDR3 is TGCAGTGCAGAGCGGCAAGAGACCCAGTACTTC.

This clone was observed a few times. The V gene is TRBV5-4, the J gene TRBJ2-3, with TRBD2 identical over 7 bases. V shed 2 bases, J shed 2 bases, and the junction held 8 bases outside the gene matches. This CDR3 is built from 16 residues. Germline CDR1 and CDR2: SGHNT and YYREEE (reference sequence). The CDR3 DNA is TGTGCCAGCAGCTTATGGTACGGGGGGAACACAGATACGCAGTATTTT. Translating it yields CASSLWYGGNTDTQYF.

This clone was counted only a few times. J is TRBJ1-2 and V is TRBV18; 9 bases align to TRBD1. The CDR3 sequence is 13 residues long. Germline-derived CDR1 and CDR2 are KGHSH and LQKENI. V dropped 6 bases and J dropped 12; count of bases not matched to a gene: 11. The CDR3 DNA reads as TGTGCCAGCTCCACGGGACAGGGCTTTGGGGACACCTTC. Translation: CASSTGQGFGDTF.